The sequence of this T cell receptor (beta chain) was determined in a study of response to subunit inactivated influenza vaccine. Points from the study as a whole: Authors suggested each seasonal flu vaccination may recruit only limited numbers of new T cells.

As concerns this clonotype: As yet, its antigen is unknown.

TCRdb itself ran the RT-PCR reads through MiXCR, one entry per CDR3 protein. Of around 480,000 distinct CDR3 sequences listed, roughly 9.8% were seen once; the top ten hold less than 15%. The sequences come from PBMCs from blood, collected roughly 47 days after vaccination. This TCR derives from a man aged 50 or older who received an inactivated influenza vaccine.

The CDR3 is CSARDVDRGDHYGYTF. The CDR3 nucleotides are TGCAGTGCTAGAGATGTGGACAGGGGGGATCACTATGGCTACACCTTC. This rearrangement joins TRBV20-1 to TRBJ1-2; 10 bases are a match to TRBD1. Germline V CDR1 and CDR2: DFQATT, SNEGSKA (reference sequence). CDR3 size: 16 residues. Trimming took 0 bases from V and 3 from J; bases not matched to a gene: 7.